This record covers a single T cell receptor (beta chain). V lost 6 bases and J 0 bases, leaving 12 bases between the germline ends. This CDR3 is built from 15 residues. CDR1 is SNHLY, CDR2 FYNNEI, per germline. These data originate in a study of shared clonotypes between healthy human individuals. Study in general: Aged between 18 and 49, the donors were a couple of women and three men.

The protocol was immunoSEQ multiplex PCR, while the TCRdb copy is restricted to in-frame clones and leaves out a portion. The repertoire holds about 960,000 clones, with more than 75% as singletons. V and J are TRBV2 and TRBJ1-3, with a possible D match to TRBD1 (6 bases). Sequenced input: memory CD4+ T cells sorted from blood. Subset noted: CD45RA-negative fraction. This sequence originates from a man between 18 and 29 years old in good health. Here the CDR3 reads CASSQGQFSGNTIYF. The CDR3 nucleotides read TGTGCCAGCAGCCAAGGACAGTTCTCTGGAAACACCATATATTTT.